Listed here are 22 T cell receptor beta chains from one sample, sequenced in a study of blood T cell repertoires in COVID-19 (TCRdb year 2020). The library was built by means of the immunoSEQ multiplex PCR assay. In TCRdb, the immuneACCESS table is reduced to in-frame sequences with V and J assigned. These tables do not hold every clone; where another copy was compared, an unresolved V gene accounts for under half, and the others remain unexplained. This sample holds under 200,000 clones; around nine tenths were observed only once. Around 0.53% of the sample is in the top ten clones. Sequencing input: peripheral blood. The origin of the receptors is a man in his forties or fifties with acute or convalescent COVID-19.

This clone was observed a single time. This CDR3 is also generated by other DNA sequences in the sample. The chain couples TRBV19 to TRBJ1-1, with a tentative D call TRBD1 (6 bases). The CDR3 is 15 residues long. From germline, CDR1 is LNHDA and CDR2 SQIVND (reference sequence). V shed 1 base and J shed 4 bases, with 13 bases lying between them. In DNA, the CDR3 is TGTGCCAGTAGTATAGCGGCAGGGGCAGGCACTGAAGCTTTCTTT. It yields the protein CASSIAAGAGTEAFF.

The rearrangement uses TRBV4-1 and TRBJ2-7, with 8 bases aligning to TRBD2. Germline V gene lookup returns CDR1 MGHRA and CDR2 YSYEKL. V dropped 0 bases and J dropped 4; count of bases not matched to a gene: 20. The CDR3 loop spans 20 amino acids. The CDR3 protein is CASSQDRGGESGLARYEQYF. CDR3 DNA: TGCGCCAGCAGCCAAGACCGGGGCGGAGAGTCCGGACTAGCACGGTACGAGCAGTACTTC.

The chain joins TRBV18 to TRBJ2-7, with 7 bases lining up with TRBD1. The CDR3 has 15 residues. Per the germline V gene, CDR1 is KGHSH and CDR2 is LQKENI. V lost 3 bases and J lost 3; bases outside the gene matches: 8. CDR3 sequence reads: CASSPRQGPSYEQYF. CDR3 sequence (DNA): TGTGCCAGCTCACCTCGACAGGGACCGAGCTACGAGCAGTACTTC.

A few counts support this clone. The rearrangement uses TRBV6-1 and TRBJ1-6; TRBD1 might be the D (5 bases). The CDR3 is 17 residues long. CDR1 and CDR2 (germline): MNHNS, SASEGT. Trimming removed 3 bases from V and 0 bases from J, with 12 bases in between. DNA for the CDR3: TGTGCCAGCAGTGATCTACAGGTTGTCTCCTATAATTCACCCCTCCACTTT. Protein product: CASSDLQVVSYNSPLHF.

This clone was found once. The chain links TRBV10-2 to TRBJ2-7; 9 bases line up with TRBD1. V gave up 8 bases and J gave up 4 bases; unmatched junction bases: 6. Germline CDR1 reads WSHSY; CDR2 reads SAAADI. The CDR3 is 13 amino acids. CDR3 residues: CASGGQGLYEQYF. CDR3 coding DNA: TGCGCCAGCGGGGGACAGGGTCTTTACGAGCAGTACTTC.

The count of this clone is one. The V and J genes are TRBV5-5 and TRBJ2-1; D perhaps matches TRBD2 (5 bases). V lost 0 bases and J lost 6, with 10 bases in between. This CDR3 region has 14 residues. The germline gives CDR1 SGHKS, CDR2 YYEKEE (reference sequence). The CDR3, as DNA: TGTGCCAGCAGCTTGGTGGCTAGCAGCAATGAGCAGTTCTTC. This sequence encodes CASSLVASSNEQFF.

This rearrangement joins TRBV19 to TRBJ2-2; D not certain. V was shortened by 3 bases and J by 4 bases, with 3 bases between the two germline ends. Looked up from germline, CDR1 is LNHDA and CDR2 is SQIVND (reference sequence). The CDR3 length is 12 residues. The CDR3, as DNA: TGTGCCAGTAGTATCGTCACCGGGGAGCTGTTTTTT. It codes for CASSIVTGELFF. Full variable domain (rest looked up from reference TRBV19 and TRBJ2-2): DGGITQSPKYLFRKEGQNVTLSCEQNLNHDAMYWYRQDPGQGLRLIYYSQIVNDFQKGDIAEGYSVSREKKESFPLTVTSAQKNPTAFYLCASSIVTGELFFGEGSRLTVL.

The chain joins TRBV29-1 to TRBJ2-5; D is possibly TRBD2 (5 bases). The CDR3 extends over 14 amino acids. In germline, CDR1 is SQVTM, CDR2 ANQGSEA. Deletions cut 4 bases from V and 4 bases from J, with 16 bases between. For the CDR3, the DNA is TGCAGCGTTGTAACCCTTGGCGGGTTAGAGACCCAGTACTTC. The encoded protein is CSVVTLGGLETQYF.

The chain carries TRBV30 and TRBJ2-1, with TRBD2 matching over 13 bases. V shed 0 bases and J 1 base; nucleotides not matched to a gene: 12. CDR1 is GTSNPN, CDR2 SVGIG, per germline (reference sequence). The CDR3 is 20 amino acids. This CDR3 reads CAWSVRGLAGRRGSYNEQFF. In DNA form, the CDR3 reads TGTGCCTGGAGTGTACGGGGACTAGCGGGGAGAAGGGGGTCCTACAATGAGCAGTTCTTC.

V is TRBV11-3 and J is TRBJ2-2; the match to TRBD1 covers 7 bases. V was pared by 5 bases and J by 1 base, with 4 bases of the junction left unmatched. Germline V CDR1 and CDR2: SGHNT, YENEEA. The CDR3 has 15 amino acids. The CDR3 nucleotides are TGTGCCAGCAGCCCCGGGACAGAGAACACCGGGGAGCTGTTTTTT. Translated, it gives CASSPGTENTGELFF.

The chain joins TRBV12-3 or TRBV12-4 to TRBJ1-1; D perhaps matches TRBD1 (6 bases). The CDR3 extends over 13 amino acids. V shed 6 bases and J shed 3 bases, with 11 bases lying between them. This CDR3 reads CASSVGADTEAFF. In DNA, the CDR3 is TGTGCCAGCAGCGTGGGGGCAGACACTGAAGCTTTCTTT.

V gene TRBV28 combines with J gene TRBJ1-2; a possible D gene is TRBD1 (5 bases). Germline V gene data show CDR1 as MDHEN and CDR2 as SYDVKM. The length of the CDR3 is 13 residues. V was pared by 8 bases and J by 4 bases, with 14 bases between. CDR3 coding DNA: TGTGCCAGCCGCCCGGGGGTTTCCTATGGCTACACCTTC. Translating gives CASRPGVSYGYTF.

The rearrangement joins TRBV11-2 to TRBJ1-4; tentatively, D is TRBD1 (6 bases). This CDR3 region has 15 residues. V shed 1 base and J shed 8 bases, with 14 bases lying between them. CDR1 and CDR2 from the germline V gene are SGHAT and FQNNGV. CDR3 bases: TGTGCCAGCAGCTTAGGAGGGGGACTAAGCGAAAAACTGTTTTTT. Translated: CASSLGGGLSEKLFF.

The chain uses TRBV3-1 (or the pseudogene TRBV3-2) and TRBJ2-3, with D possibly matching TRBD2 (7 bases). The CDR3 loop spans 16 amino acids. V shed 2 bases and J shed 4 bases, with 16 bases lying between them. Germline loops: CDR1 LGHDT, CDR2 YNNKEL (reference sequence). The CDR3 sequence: CASSQRGGSPADTQYF. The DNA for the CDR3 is TGTGCCAGCAGCCAAAGGGGGGGTTCCCCCGCAGATACGCAGTATTTT.

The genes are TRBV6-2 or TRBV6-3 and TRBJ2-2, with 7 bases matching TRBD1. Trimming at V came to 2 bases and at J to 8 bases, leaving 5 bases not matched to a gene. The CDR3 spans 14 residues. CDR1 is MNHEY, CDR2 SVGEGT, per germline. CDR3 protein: CASSYLGQDGELFF. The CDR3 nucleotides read TGTGCCAGCAGTTACCTTGGACAGGATGGGGAGCTGTTTTTT.

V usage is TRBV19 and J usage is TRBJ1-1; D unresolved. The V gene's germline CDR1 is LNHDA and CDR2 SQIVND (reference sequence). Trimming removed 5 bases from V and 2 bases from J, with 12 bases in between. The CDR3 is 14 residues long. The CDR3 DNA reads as TGTGCCAGTAGTCGCGGGCAGAAAAACACTGAAGCTTTCTTT. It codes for CASSRGQKNTEAFF. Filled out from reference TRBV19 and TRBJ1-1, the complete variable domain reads DGGITQSPKYLFRKEGQNVTLSCEQNLNHDAMYWYRQDPGQGLRLIYYSQIVNDFQKGDIAEGYSVSREKKESFPLTVTSAQKNPTAFYLCASSRGQKNTEAFFGQGTRLTVV.

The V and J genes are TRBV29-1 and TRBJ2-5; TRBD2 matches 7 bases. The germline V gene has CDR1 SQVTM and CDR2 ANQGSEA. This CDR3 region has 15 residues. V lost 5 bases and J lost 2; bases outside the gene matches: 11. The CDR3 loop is CSVRGGRGNQETQYF. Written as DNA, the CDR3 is TGCAGCGTTAGGGGTGGGAGGGGAAATCAAGAGACCCAGTACTTC.

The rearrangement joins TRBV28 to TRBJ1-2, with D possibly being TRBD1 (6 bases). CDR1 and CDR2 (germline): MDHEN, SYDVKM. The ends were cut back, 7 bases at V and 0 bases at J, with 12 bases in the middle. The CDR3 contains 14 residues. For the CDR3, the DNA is TGTGCCAGCAAGGCCAGGGGCCCTAACTATGGCTACACCTTC. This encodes CASKARGPNYGYTF.

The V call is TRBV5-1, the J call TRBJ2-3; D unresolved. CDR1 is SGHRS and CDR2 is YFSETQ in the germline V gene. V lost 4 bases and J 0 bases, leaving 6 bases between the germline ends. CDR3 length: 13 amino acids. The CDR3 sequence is CASSPLSTDTQYF. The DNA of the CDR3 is TGCGCCAGCAGCCCCTTAAGCACAGATACGCAGTATTTT. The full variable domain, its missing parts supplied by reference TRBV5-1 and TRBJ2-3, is KAGVTQTPRYLIKTRGQQVTLSCSPISGHRSVSWYQQTPGQGLQFLFEYFSETQRNKGNFPGRFSGRQFSNSRSEMNVSTLELGDSALYLCASSPLSTDTQYFGPGTRLTVL.

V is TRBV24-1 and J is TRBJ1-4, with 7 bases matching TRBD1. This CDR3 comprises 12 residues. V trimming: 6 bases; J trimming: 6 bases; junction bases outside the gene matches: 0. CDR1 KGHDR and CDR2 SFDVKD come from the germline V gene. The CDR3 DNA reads TGTGCCACCAGTACAGGGGATGAAAAACTGTTTTTT. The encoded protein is CATSTGDEKLFF.

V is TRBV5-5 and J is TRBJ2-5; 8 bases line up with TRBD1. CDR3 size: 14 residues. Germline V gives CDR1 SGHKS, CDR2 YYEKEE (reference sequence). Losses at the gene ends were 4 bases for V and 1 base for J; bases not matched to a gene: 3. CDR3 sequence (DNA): TGTGCCAGCAGCCCCGGACAGGGCCAAGAGACCCAGTACTTC. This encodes CASSPGQGQETQYF.

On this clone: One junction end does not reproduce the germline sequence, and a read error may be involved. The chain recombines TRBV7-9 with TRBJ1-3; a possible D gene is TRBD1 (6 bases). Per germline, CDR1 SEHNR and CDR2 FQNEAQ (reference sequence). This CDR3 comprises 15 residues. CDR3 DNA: TGTGCCAGCAGCCTAGCACAGGGCACTGGAAACACCATATATTTT. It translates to CASSLAQGTGNTIYF.